This TCR beta chain was captured in a study of cytomegalovirus exposure and HLA in healthy donors. The PCR was carried out with 60 Vbeta primers and 13 Jbeta primers. Using immunoSEQ multiplex PCR, the repertoire was profiled, and TCRdb retains in-frame clones only, with some absent. The data hold roughly 120,000 clones, with around 86% observed a single time. Concerning this clone itself: Its specificity is unknown.

The CDR3 contains 15 residues. The ends were cut back, 1 base at V and 2 bases at J, with 9 bases in the middle. Germline V gives CDR1 LNHNV, CDR2 YYDKDF (reference sequence). Healthy bone marrow donors supplied every sample. General observations from the study: Serostatus for CMV was the only available immune exposure information.

The origin of this receptor is a woman aged 25 to 39 in good health and CMV-seronegative. The sample taken for sequencing was PBMCs. The V and J genes are TRBV15 and TRBJ2-1; no clear D gene. In DNA form, the CDR3 reads TGTGCCACCAGCAGAGTACAAGATCCCTACAATGAGCAGTTCTTC. Its translation is CATSRVQDPYNEQFF. Full variable domain (outside the CDR3, taken from reference TRBV15 and TRBJ2-1): DAMVIQNPRYQVTQFGKPVTLSCSQTLNHNVMYWYQQKSSQAPKLLFHYYDKDFNNEADTPDNFQSRRPNTSFCFLDIRSPGLGDTAMYLCATSRVQDPYNEQFFGPGTRLTVL.